Sequencing of this T cell receptor beta chain was carried out in a study of T cells in Graves' hyperthyroidism and ophthalmopathy. The overall study: Peripheral blood specimens were obtained at initial diagnosis, prior to any treatment. The study's findings and limits: Before onset, ophthalmopathy was predicted by the model a median roughly six months earlier.

Trimming removed 4 bases from V and 5 bases from J, with 9 bases in between. The CDR3 spans 11 residues. Per the germline V gene, CDR1 is DFQATT and CDR2 is SNEGSKA (reference sequence). Newly diagnosed hyperthyroidism patients aged 18 to 65 years had disease lasting under 2 months. The source of the PBMCs was over 8.5 ml of fresh peripheral blood. Amplified TCR beta CDR3 regions derived from RNA transcripts. First-round RT-PCR targeting the TCR CDR3 was performed with the HTBI primer set. From the multiplex PCR reads, TCRdb called clonotypes with MiXCR, one entry per CDR3 protein. The sample yields about 160,000 distinct CDR3 sequences, about 9.4% seen once. A remark on this clonotype: No antigen is known for it.

The sequence was collected from a woman aged 18-29 years with Graves' hyperthyroidism that later progressed to Graves' ophthalmopathy. Sequencing was carried out using blood. The chain carries TRBV20-1 and TRBJ2-7; D gene ambiguous. CDR3 in amino acids: CSAITGNEQYF. The CDR3 coding sequence is TGCAGTGCTATTACTGGAAACGAGCAGTACTTC.